Listed below are T cell receptor beta chains from one sample, sequenced in a study of control samples from healthy donors and cancer patients. Profiled with immunoSEQ multiplex PCR; TCRdb holds only in-frame clones, not every one. In the table there are some 210,000 clones, around 93% of which are singletons. Input material: blood. The origin of the receptors is a man aged 30 to 45 in good health. CDR3s include the opening cysteine and the closing phenylalanine or tryptophan. Each record gives: CDR3 length, V gene, clone size, D gene, J gene, CDR3 DNA, CDR3 protein. D genes are given only for firm matches. The size field is filled for only some rows; it gives once, few, many or a size class.

13,TRBV19,.,.,TRBJ1-1,TGTGCCAGTAACTTTCAAAGGAACACTGAAGCTTTCTTT,CASNFQRNTEAFF
15,TRBV2,.,TRBD1,TRBJ1-1,TGTGCCAGCAGGGACGGACAGGGGGCGACCACTGAAGCTTTCTTT,CASRDGQGATTEAFF
14,TRBV29-1,.,.,TRBJ1-3,TGCAGCGTTGAAGACGGGCCCGGGGGAAACACCATATATTTT,CSVEDGPGGNTIYF
13,TRBV9,.,.,TRBJ1-2,TGTGCCAGCAGCGCCAGTACCCGGTATGGCTACACCTTC,CASSASTRYGYTF
13,TRBV30,.,TRBD1,TRBJ1-1,TGTGCCTGGAGTCATAGGGGGCGGACTGAAGCTTTCTTT,CAWSHRGRTEAFF
12,TRBV28,.,.,TRBJ1-5,TGTGCCAGCAGTTTATGGAGGCAGCCCCAGCATTTT,CASSLWRQPQHF
19,TRBV5-4,.,TRBD2,TRBJ2-6,TGTGCCAGCAGCTTGGGGCTAGCGGGGGGGAGCTCTGGGGCCAACGTCCTGACTTTC,CASSLGLAGGSSGANVLTF
16,TRBV7-8,once,TRBD2,TRBJ2-3,TGTGCCAGCAGCCCCGGGACTAGCGGGGGAGCAGATACGCAGTATTTT,CASSPGTSGGADTQYF
12,TRBV30,.,.,TRBJ1-4,TGTGCCTGGAGCCCTGTAGGGGAAAAACTGTTTTTT,CAWSPVGEKLFF
16,TRBV9,.,TRBD1,TRBJ2-3,TGTGCCAGCAGGGACGAGGGGGCGTTCGGCACAGATACGCAGTATTTT,CASRDEGAFGTDTQYF
20,TRBV11-3,.,.,TRBJ2-2,TGTGCCAGCAGCCCCCGAGGAGGGGGCTCCGCGGGGGGAAACACCGGGGAGCTGTTTTTT,CASSPRGGGSAGGNTGELFF
14,TRBV19,few,.,TRBJ1-2,TGTGCCAGTAGGCGAGGAGGGCGCGGCTATGGCTACACCTTC,CASRRGGRGYGYTF
14,TRBV11-2,.,.,TRBJ2-1,TGTGCCAGCAGCTTGACTAGTTCAGACAATGAGCAGTTCTTC,CASSLTSSDNEQFF
16,TRBV7-7,few,TRBD2,TRBJ2-1,TGTGCCAGCAGCCCTAGGACTAGCGGGGGGTCCTATGAGCAGTTCTTC,CASSPRTSGGSYEQFF
14,TRBV15,.,.,TRBJ1-5,TGTGCCACCAGCAGAGCAGGGCAAAATCAGCCCCAGCATTTT,CATSRAGQNQPQHF
14,TRBV13,.,.,TRBJ1-6,TGTGCCAGCAGCGGCCGGGAGACAAATTCACCCCTCCACTTT,CASSGRETNSPLHF
15,TRBV7-9,.,.,TRBJ1-4,TGTGCCAGCAGCTTATCAGGGTCCCTCGAAGGAAAACTGTTTTTT,CASSLSGSLEGKLFF
13,TRBV2,.,.,TRBJ1-1,TGTGCCAGCAGTACTACAGGGCGGACTGAAGCTTTCTTT,CASSTTGRTEAFF
17,TRBV3-1/TRBV3-2,.,.,TRBJ2-3,TGTGCCAGCAGCCAAGAACGGGAAAGGGGTATCACAGATACGCAGTATTTT,CASSQERERGITDTQYF
15,TRBV19,once,TRBD1,TRBJ1-6,TGTGCCAGTACCCTCGGGACAGCCGATAATTCACCCCTCCACTTT,CASTLGTADNSPLHF
15,TRBV9,.,TRBD2,TRBJ2-3,TGTGCCAGCAGCGCTGGGAGCGGGGGGCTAGATACGCAGTATTTT,CASSAGSGGLDTQYF
14,TRBV5-6,.,.,TRBJ1-3,TGTGCCAGCACCCTGAAGGGCTCTGGAAACACCATATATTTT,CASTLKGSGNTIYF
15,TRBV11-3,.,.,TRBJ1-4,TGTGCCAGCAGCCTAAGGACCGAAGCGGGTGAAAAACTGTTTTTT,CASSLRTEAGEKLFF
17,TRBV29-1,.,TRBD2,TRBJ2-1,TGCAGCGTTGCGCTAGCGGGGGAACGAACGAACTACAATGAGCAGTTCTTC,CSVALAGERTNYNEQFF
11,TRBV2,once,.,TRBJ2-1,TGTGCCAGCAGTGAAAGGCACTCCCCGTTCTTC,CASSERHSPFF
18,TRBV4-1,.,.,TRBJ1-4,TGCGCCAGCAGCCATGGGCGGGCTGGGGGCGGAACTAATGAAAAACTGTTTTTT,CASSHGRAGGGTNEKLFF
13,TRBV27,.,TRBD2,TRBJ2-7,TGTGCCAGCAGTTTCGGACTAGCCTACGAGCAGTACTTC,CASSFGLAYEQYF
16,TRBV27,once,TRBD1,TRBJ1-4,TGTGCCAGCAGTCCGGTAAGCCGGACAGGGGAACGAAAACTGTTTTTT,CASSPVSRTGERKLFF
16,TRBV6-2/TRBV6-3,.,TRBD1,TRBJ1-5,TGTGCCAGCAGTTCAGGAACAGGGGTGGGCAATCAGCCCCAGCATTTT,CASSSGTGVGNQPQHF
17,TRBV5-6,.,.,TRBJ2-3,TGTGCCAGCAGCCCGGGGCGCTGGCCAGGGGGCACAGATACGCAGTATTTT,CASSPGRWPGGTDTQYF
16,TRBV21-1,.,.,TRBJ2-7,TGTGCCAGCAGCTATAGGTTGGCAGGGACGGGCCTCGAGCAGTACTTC,CASSYRLAGTGLEQYF
16,TRBV7-8,.,TRBD1,TRBJ2-1,TGTGCCAGCAGCTTAGTCGGGACAGGGGGGAACAATGAGCAGTTCTTC,CASSLVGTGGNNEQFF
14,TRBV11-2,.,.,TRBJ2-1,TGTGCCAGCAGCAGCTACGTAGACCCCAATGAGCAGTTCTTC,CASSSYVDPNEQFF
14,TRBV2,.,.,TRBJ1-4,TGTGCCAGCAGCGGGACCCACGCGGGGGTAAAACTGTTTTTT,CASSGTHAGVKLFF
15,TRBV5-1,.,TRBD1,TRBJ1-3,TGCGCCAGCAAACCGGGACAGATCTCTGGAAACACCATATATTTT,CASKPGQISGNTIYF
13,TRBV10-2,few,TRBD2,TRBJ2-1,TGCGCCAGCAGTTTTAGCGGGGTAAATGAGCAGTTCTTC,CASSFSGVNEQFF